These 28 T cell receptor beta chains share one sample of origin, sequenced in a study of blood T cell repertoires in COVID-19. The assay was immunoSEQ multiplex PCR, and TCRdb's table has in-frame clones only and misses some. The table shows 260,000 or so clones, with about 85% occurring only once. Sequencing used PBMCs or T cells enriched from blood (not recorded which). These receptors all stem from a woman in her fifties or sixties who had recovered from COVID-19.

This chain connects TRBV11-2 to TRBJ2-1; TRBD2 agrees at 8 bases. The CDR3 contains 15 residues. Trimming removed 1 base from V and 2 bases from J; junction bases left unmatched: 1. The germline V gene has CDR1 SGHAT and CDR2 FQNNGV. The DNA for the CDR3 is TGTGCCAGCAGCTTAGCGGGGGGGCCCTACAATGAGCAGTTCTTC. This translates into CASSLAGGPYNEQFF.

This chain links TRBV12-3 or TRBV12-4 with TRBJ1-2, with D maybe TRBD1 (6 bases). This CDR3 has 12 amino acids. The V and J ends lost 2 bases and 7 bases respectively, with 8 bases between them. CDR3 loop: CASSLTGFGYTF. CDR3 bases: TGTGCCAGCAGTTTAACAGGGTTTGGCTACACCTTC.

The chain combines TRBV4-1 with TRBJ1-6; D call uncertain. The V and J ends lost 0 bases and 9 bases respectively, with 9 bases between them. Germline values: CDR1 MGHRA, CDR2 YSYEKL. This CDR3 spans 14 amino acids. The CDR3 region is CASSQERVGSPLHF. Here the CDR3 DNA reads TGCGCCAGCAGCCAAGAGAGGGTTGGTTCACCCCTCCACTTT.

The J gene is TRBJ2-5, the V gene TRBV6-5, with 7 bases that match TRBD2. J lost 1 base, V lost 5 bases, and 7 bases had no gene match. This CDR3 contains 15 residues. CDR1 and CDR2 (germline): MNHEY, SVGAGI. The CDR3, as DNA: TGTGCCAGCAGTCTCTTTGCGGGAGCCCAAGAGACCCAGTACTTC. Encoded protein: CASSLFAGAQETQYF.

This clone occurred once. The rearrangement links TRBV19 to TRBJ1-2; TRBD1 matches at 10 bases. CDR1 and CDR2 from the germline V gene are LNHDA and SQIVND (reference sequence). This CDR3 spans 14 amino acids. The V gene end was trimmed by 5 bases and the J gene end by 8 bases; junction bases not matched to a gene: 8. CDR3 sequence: CASSPGTGVRGYTF. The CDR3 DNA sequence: TGTGCCAGTAGTCCCGGGACAGGGGTACGGGGCTACACCTTC.

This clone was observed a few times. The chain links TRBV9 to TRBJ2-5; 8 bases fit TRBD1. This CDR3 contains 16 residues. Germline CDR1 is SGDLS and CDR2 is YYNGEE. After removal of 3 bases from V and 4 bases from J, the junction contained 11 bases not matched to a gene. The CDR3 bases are TGTGCCAGCAGCGCCAATACGAGGACAGGGCTAGAGACCCAGTACTTC. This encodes CASSANTRTGLETQYF.

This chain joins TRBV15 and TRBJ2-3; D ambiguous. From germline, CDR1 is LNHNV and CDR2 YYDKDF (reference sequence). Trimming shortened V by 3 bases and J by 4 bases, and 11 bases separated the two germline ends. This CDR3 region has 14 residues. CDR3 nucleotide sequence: TGTGCCACCAGCAGTGGTAGATCCGCAGATACGCAGTATTTT. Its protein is CATSSGRSADTQYF.

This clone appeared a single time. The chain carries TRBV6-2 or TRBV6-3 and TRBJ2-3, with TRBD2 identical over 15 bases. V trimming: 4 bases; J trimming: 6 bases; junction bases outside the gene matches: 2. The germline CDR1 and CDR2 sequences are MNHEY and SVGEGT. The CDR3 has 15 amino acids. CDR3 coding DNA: TGTGCCAGCAGTTTGGGACTAGCGGGGGGTGATACGCAGTATTTT. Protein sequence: CASSLGLAGGDTQYF.

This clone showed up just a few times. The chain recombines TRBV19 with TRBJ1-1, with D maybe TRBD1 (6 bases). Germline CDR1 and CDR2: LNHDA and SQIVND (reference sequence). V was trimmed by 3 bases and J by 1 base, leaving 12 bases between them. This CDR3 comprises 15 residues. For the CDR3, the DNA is TGTGCCAGTAGTATCTACACAGGGCCGAACACTGAAGCTTTCTTT. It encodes CASSIYTGPNTEAFF.

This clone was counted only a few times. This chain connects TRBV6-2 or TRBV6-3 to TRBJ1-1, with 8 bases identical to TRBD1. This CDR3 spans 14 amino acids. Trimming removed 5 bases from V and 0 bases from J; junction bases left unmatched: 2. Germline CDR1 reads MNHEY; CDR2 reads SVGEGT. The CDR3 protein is CASSRQGMNTEAFF. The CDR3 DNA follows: TGTGCCAGCAGTCGACAGGGGATGAACACTGAAGCTTTCTTT.

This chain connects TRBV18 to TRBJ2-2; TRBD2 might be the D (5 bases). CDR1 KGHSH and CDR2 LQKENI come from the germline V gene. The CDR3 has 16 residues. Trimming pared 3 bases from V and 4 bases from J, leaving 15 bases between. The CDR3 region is CASSPGPRAGTGELFF. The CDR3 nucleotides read TGTGCCAGCTCACCCGGCCCCCGGGCGGGCACCGGGGAGCTGTTTTTT.

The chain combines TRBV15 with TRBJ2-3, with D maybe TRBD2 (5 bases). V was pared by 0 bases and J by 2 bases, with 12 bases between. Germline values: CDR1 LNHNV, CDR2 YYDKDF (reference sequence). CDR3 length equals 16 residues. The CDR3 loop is CATSRDGNPDTDTQYF. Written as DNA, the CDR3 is TGTGCCACCAGCAGAGACGGGAACCCTGACACAGATACGCAGTATTTT.

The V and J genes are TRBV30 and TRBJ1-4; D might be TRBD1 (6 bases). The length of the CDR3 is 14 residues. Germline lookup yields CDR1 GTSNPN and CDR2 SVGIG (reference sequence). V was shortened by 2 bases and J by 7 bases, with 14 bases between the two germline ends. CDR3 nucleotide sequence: TGTGCCTGGAGTTCAGGGGCCCTAGGTGAAAAACTGTTTTTT. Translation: CAWSSGALGEKLFF.

CDR3 nucleotide sequence: TGTGCCAGCAGTTACTCAGGACAGGGGGCTGGCTACACCTTC. It codes for CASSYSGQGAGYTF. The chain carries TRBV6-5 and TRBJ1-2; 11 nucleotides match TRBD1. CDR3 length equals 14 residues. With V trimmed by 0 bases and J by 7 bases, 1 base remained unmatched. The germline gives CDR1 MNHEY, CDR2 SVGAGI.

This CDR3 reads CASSLAKGTSGTYEQYF. The CDR3 DNA sequence: TGTGCCAGCAGCTTAGCTAAGGGGACTAGCGGAACCTACGAGCAGTACTTC. The chain couples TRBV11-2 to TRBJ2-7, with 11 bases lining up with TRBD2. Unmatched junction bases numbered 7, after V lost 1 base and J lost 2 bases. Germline V gene data show CDR1 as SGHAT and CDR2 as FQNNGV. CDR3 length: 17 residues.

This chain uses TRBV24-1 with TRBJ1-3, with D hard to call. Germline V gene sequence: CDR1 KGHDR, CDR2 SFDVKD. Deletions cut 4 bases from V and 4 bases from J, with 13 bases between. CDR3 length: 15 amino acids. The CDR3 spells CATSDTQSRGNTIYF. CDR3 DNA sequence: TGTGCCACCAGTGACACCCAGTCCCGAGGAAACACCATATATTTT.

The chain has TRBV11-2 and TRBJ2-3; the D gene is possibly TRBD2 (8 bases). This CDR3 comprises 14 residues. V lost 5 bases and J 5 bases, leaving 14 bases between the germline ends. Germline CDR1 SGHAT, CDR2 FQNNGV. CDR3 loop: CASSREGAGDTQYF. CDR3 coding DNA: TGTGCCAGCAGCCGGGAGGGGGCGGGAGATACGCAGTATTTT.

The CDR3 DNA sequence: TGTGCCAGCAACCCCGGACTAGCGGGGGTTGAGACCCAGTACTTC. It encodes CASNPGLAGVETQYF. The rearrangement links TRBV9 to TRBJ2-5, with 13 bases identical to TRBD2. Per the germline V gene, CDR1 is SGDLS and CDR2 is YYNGEE. The ends lost 6 bases at V and 5 bases at J; junction bases unmatched: 7. There are 15 residues in the CDR3.

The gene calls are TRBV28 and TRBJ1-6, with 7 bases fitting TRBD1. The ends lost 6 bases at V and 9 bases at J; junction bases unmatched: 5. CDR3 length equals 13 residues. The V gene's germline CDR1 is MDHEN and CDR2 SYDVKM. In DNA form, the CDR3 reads TGTGCCAGCAGGCCCGACAGGGCTTCACCCCTCCACTTT. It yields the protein CASRPDRASPLHF.

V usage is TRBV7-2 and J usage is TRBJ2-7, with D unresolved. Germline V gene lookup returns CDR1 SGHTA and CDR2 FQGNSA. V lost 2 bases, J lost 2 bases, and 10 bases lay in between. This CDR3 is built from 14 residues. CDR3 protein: CASSLSGFTYEQYF. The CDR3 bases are TGTGCCAGCAGCTTATCCGGGTTCACCTACGAGCAGTACTTC.

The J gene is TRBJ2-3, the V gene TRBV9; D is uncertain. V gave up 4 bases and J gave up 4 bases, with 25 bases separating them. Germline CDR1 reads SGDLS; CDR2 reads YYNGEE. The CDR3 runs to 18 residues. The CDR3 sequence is CASSFSTGRMRFPDTQYF. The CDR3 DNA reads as TGTGCCAGCAGCTTCTCGACCGGCCGCATGAGGTTCCCAGATACGCAGTATTTT. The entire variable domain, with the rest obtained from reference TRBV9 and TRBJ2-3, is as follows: DSGVTQTPKHLITATGQRVTLRCSPRSGDLSVYWYQQSLDQGLQFLIQYYNGEERAKGNILERFSAQQFPDLHSELNLSSLELGDSALYFCASSFSTGRMRFPDTQYFGPGTRLTVL.

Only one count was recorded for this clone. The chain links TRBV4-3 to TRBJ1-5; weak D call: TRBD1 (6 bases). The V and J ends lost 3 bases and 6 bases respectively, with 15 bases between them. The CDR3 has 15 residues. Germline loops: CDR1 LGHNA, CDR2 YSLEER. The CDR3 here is CASSQSPTGAQPQHF. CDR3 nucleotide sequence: TGCGCCAGCAGCCAGTCCCCGACAGGAGCTCAGCCCCAGCATTTT.

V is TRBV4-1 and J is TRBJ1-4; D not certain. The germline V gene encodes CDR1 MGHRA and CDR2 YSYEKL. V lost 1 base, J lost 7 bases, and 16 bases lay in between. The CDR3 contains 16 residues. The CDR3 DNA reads TGCGCCAGCAGCCAAGCGAGGGTTGGGCGCGTTGAAAAACTGTTTTTT. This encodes CASSQARVGRVEKLFF.

The CDR3 DNA is TGTGCTAGTGGTTTGCTAGGGGCGGTCAATGAAAAACTGTTTTTT. As protein: CASGLLGAVNEKLFF. This chain joins TRBV12-5 and TRBJ1-4; weak D call: TRBD1 (5 bases). Trimming left V 2 bases short and J 5 bases short, with 12 bases between. This CDR3 is 15 amino acids long. The germline gives CDR1 LGHNT, CDR2 FRNRAP.

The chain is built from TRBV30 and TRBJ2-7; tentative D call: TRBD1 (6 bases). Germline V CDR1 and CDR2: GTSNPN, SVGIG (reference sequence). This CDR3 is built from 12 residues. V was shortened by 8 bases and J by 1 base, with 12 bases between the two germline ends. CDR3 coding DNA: TGTGCCGTACAGGGTCCTTCCTACGAGCAGTACTTC. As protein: CAVQGPSYEQYF.

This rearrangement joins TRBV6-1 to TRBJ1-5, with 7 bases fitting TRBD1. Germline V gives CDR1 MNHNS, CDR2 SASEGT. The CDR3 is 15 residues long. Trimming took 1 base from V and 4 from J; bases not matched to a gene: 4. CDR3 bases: TGTGCCAGCAGTGAAGGCTCAGGGGGAAATCAGCCCCAGCATTTT. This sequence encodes CASSEGSGGNQPQHF.

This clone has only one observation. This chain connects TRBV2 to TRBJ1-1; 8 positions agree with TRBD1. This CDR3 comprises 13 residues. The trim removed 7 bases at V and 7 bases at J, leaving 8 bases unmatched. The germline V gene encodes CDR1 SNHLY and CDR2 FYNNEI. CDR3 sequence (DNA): TGTGCCAGCACCTCGGGACAGGACCTTGAAGCTTTCTTT. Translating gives CASTSGQDLEAFF.

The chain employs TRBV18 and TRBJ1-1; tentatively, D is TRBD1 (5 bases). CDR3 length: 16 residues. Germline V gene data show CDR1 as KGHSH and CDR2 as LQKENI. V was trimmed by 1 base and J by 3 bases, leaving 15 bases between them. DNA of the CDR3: TGTGCCAGCTCACCACTTCAGGGTGGGGGGGACACTGAAGCTTTCTTT. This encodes CASSPLQGGGDTEAFF.